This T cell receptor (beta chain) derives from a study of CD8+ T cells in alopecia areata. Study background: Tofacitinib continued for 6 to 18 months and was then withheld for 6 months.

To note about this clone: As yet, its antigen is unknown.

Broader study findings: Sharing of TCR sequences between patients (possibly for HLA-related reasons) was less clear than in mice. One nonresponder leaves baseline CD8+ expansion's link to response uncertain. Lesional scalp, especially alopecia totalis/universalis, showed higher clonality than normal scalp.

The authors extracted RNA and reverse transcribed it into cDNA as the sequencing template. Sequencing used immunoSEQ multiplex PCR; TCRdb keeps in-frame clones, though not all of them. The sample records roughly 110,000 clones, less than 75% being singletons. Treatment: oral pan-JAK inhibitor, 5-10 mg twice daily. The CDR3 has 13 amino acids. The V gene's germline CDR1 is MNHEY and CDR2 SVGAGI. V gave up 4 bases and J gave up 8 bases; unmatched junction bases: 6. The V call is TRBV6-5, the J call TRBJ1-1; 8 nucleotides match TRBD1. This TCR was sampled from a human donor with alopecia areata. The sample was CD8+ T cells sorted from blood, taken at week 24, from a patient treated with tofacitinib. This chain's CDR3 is CASSSQDRVEAFF. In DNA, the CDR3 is TGTGCCAGCAGTTCCCAGGACAGGGTGGAAGCTTTCTTT.